This is a list of T cell receptor beta chains from one sample in a study of T cell responses to AZD1222 COVID-19 vaccine. Some clones are missing from TCRdb's copy, which holds only in-frame ones; the method was immunoSEQ multiplex PCR. In the table there are around 160,000 clones, 92% of which are singletons. The source was peripheral blood, collected 28 days after the second AZD1222 dose. Every receptor here comes from an adult who received the AZD1222 COVID-19 vaccine. The CDR3 runs from the conserved cysteine through the conserved F or W. D genes are given only for firm matches. Size is stated for part of the rows, as once, few or many counts, or as a class when the clone is expanded.

len: 14
abundance: -
d_gene: TRBD1
j_gene: TRBJ1-2
v_gene: TRBV24-1
CDR3aa: CATSPGQGNYGYTF
CDR3nt: TGTGCCACCAGCCCGGGACAGGGGAACTATGGCTACACCTTC

len: 13
abundance: -
d_gene: -
j_gene: TRBJ1-5
v_gene: TRBV11-2
CDR3aa: CASSRDSNQPQHF
CDR3nt: TGTGCCAGCAGCCGAGATAGCAATCAGCCCCAGCATTTT

len: 14
abundance: -
d_gene: -
j_gene: TRBJ1-4
v_gene: TRBV6-6
CDR3aa: CASTWTGPNEKLFF
CDR3nt: TGTGCCAGCACTTGGACTGGACCTAATGAAAAACTGTTTTTT

len: 13
abundance: once
d_gene: -
j_gene: TRBJ2-6
v_gene: TRBV28
CDR3aa: CASSFGGANVLTF
CDR3nt: TGTGCCAGCAGCTTTGGCGGAGCCAACGTCCTGACTTTC

len: 13
abundance: -
d_gene: -
j_gene: TRBJ2-1
v_gene: TRBV30
CDR3aa: CAWSDDRGGEQFF
CDR3nt: TGTGCCTGGAGTGATGATAGGGGCGGGGAGCAGTTCTTC

len: 18
abundance: -
d_gene: TRBD2
j_gene: TRBJ2-7
v_gene: TRBV7-2
CDR3aa: CASSLGLAEWGGGYEQYF
CDR3nt: TGTGCCAGCAGCTTAGGACTAGCGGAATGGGGCGGGGGTTACGAGCAGTACTTC

len: 15
abundance: -
d_gene: TRBD2
j_gene: TRBJ2-1
v_gene: TRBV4-2
CDR3aa: CASSLTSGSPPEQFF
CDR3nt: TGTGCCAGCAGCCTTACTAGCGGGAGCCCCCCTGAGCAGTTCTTC

len: 16
abundance: -
d_gene: TRBD2
j_gene: TRBJ2-7
v_gene: TRBV11-1
CDR3aa: CASSQEGREAWYEQYF
CDR3nt: TGTGCCAGCAGTCAAGAGGGGCGGGAGGCCTGGTACGAGCAGTACTTC

len: 15
abundance: -
d_gene: -
j_gene: TRBJ1-5
v_gene: TRBV19
CDR3aa: CASSIPGYSNQPQHF
CDR3nt: TGTGCCAGTAGTATACCCGGTTATAGCAATCAGCCCCAGCATTTT

len: 15
abundance: -
d_gene: TRBD1
j_gene: TRBJ1-1
v_gene: TRBV19
CDR3aa: CASSQGDRGRTEAFF
CDR3nt: TGTGCCAGTAGTCAAGGGGACAGGGGGCGGACTGAAGCTTTCTTT

len: 14
abundance: -
d_gene: TRBD1
j_gene: TRBJ1-1
v_gene: TRBV5-1
CDR3aa: CASSPRQGLGEAFF
CDR3nt: TGCGCCAGCAGCCCCAGACAGGGGCTCGGTGAAGCTTTCTTT

len: 14
abundance: -
d_gene: TRBD1
j_gene: TRBJ1-2
v_gene: TRBV7-9
CDR3aa: CASSLGGQGRGYTF
CDR3nt: TGTGCCAGCAGCCTCGGTGGACAGGGCCGAGGCTACACCTTC

len: 12
abundance: -
d_gene: -
j_gene: TRBJ1-4
v_gene: TRBV7-2
CDR3aa: CASSLVGEKLFF
CDR3nt: TGTGCCAGCAGCTTAGTGGGGGAAAAACTGTTTTTT

len: 15
abundance: once
d_gene: -
j_gene: TRBJ2-1
v_gene: TRBV29-1
CDR3aa: CSVFVPDRSYNEQFF
CDR3nt: TGCAGCGTTTTCGTTCCAGATCGTAGTTACAATGAGCAGTTCTTC

len: 12
abundance: -
d_gene: -
j_gene: TRBJ1-2
v_gene: TRBV18
CDR3aa: CASSHPNYGYTF
CDR3nt: TGTGCCAGCTCACACCCTAACTATGGCTACACCTTC

len: 13
abundance: -
d_gene: TRBD1
j_gene: TRBJ1-1
v_gene: TRBV28
CDR3aa: CASKTGGRRAAFF
CDR3nt: TGTGCCAGCAAGACAGGGGGTAGAAGGGCGGCTTTCTTT

len: 15
abundance: -
d_gene: -
j_gene: TRBJ1-4
v_gene: TRBV28
CDR3aa: CASSFLSATNEKLFF
CDR3nt: TGTGCCAGCAGTTTCCTCTCCGCAACTAATGAAAAACTGTTTTTT

len: 13
abundance: -
d_gene: -
j_gene: TRBJ1-1
v_gene: TRBV15
CDR3aa: CATSVQENTEAFF
CDR3nt: TGTGCCACCAGCGTACAGGAGAACACTGAAGCTTTCTTT

len: 17
abundance: -
d_gene: TRBD2
j_gene: TRBJ2-7
v_gene: TRBV2
CDR3aa: CASKGLAGGPSSYEQYF
CDR3nt: TGTGCCAGCAAGGGACTAGCGGGGGGGCCTAGTTCCTACGAGCAGTACTTC

len: 13
abundance: -
d_gene: -
j_gene: TRBJ2-2
v_gene: TRBV27
CDR3aa: CASSPHYTGELFF
CDR3nt: TGTGCCAGCAGTCCCCACTACACCGGGGAGCTGTTTTTT

len: 14
abundance: -
d_gene: -
j_gene: TRBJ1-6
v_gene: TRBV6-6
CDR3aa: CASSYKGEISPLHF
CDR3nt: TGTGCCAGCAGTTACAAGGGGGAAATTTCACCCCTCCACTTT

len: 11
abundance: -
d_gene: -
j_gene: TRBJ2-1
v_gene: TRBV28
CDR3aa: CASMGYNEQFF
CDR3nt: TGTGCCAGCATGGGATACAATGAGCAGTTCTTC

len: 11
abundance: -
d_gene: -
j_gene: TRBJ1-2
v_gene: TRBV28
CDR3aa: CASRLYYGYTF
CDR3nt: TGTGCCAGCAGATTATATTATGGCTACACCTTC

len: 14
abundance: -
d_gene: -
j_gene: TRBJ2-7
v_gene: TRBV7-9
CDR3aa: CASSPRLGANEQYF
CDR3nt: TGTGCCAGCAGCCCGCGCCTAGGGGCTAACGAGCAGTACTTC

len: 16
abundance: -
d_gene: TRBD1
j_gene: TRBJ1-2
v_gene: TRBV23-1
CDR3aa: CASTQPSRTGKHGYTF
CDR3nt: TGCGCCAGCACCCAACCATCTCGGACAGGGAAACATGGCTACACCTTC

len: 19
abundance: -
d_gene: TRBD2
j_gene: TRBJ2-6
v_gene: TRBV3-1/TRBV3-2
CDR3aa: CASSHSASGSSSGANVLTF
CDR3nt: TGTGCCAGCAGCCATTCGGCTAGCGGGTCTTCTTCTGGGGCCAACGTCCTGACTTTC

len: 15
abundance: -
d_gene: TRBD1
j_gene: TRBJ1-5
v_gene: TRBV4-1
CDR3aa: CASSQVRGGVQPQHF
CDR3nt: TGCGCCAGCAGCCAAGTCAGGGGGGGTGTTCAGCCCCAGCATTTT

len: 15
abundance: -
d_gene: TRBD2
j_gene: TRBJ2-7
v_gene: TRBV11-2
CDR3aa: CASSLDGGEAYEQYF
CDR3nt: TGTGCCAGCAGCTTGGACGGGGGGGAGGCCTACGAGCAGTACTTC

len: 15
abundance: -
d_gene: -
j_gene: TRBJ1-1
v_gene: TRBV11-2
CDR3aa: CASSLRPSRNTEAFF
CDR3nt: TGTGCCAGCAGCTTACGTCCCAGCCGGAACACTGAAGCTTTCTTT

len: 12
abundance: -
d_gene: -
j_gene: TRBJ1-1
v_gene: TRBV12-5
CDR3aa: CASRGGNTEAFF
CDR3nt: TGTGCTAGCAGAGGAGGTAACACTGAAGCTTTCTTT

len: 13
abundance: -
d_gene: -
j_gene: TRBJ2-5
v_gene: TRBV7-2
CDR3aa: CASSSNREETQYF
CDR3nt: TGTGCCAGCAGCTCGAACAGGGAAGAGACCCAGTACTTC

len: 12
abundance: -
d_gene: TRBD2
j_gene: TRBJ2-1
v_gene: TRBV30
CDR3aa: CAWSAGLADQFF
CDR3nt: TGTGCCTGGAGTGCCGGACTAGCGGATCAGTTCTTC

len: 16
abundance: -
d_gene: TRBD2
j_gene: TRBJ2-1
v_gene: TRBV12-5
CDR3aa: CASGLVLAGEGNEQFF
CDR3nt: TGTGCTAGTGGTTTGGTTTTGGCGGGGGAGGGGAATGAGCAGTTCTTC

len: 14
abundance: -
d_gene: -
j_gene: TRBJ1-3
v_gene: TRBV6-2/TRBV6-3
CDR3aa: CASSSVLSGNTIYF
CDR3nt: TGTGCCAGCAGTTCGGTACTCTCTGGAAACACCATATATTTT

len: 16
abundance: -
d_gene: TRBD1
j_gene: TRBJ1-1
v_gene: TRBV6-6
CDR3aa: CASSNYQGVRNTEAFF
CDR3nt: TGTGCCAGCAGTAATTATCAGGGGGTAAGGAACACTGAAGCTTTCTTT

len: 14
abundance: -
d_gene: TRBD1
j_gene: TRBJ1-2
v_gene: TRBV2
CDR3aa: CASSEEGDRAGYTF
CDR3nt: TGTGCCAGCAGTGAAGAGGGGGACAGGGCTGGCTACACCTTC

len: 16
abundance: -
d_gene: -
j_gene: TRBJ2-2
v_gene: TRBV6-6
CDR3aa: CASSLGSGAGTGELFF
CDR3nt: TGTGCCAGCAGCCTTGGATCGGGGGCTGGGACCGGGGAGCTGTTTTTT

len: 16
abundance: -
d_gene: TRBD1
j_gene: TRBJ2-2
v_gene: TRBV14
CDR3aa: CASSRVTGGVTGELFF
CDR3nt: TGTGCCAGCAGCCGAGTAACAGGGGGCGTCACCGGGGAGCTGTTTTTT

len: 11
abundance: once
d_gene: -
j_gene: TRBJ1-4
v_gene: TRBV29-1
CDR3aa: CSGLDNEKLFF
CDR3nt: TGCAGCGGGCTCGATAATGAAAAACTGTTTTTT

len: 16
abundance: -
d_gene: -
j_gene: TRBJ2-7
v_gene: TRBV5-4
CDR3aa: CASSWKAGLKYYEQYF
CDR3nt: TGTGCCAGCAGCTGGAAGGCGGGACTCAAATACTACGAGCAGTACTTC

len: 15
abundance: -
d_gene: -
j_gene: TRBJ1-1
v_gene: TRBV12-5
CDR3aa: CASGLPWTENTEAFF
CDR3nt: TGTGCTAGTGGTTTGCCCTGGACAGAGAACACTGAAGCTTTCTTT

len: 14
abundance: -
d_gene: -
j_gene: TRBJ1-1
v_gene: TRBV5-1
CDR3aa: CASSLGSTGSEAFF
CDR3nt: TGCGCCAGCAGCTTGGGGAGCACAGGGTCTGAAGCTTTCTTT

len: 17
abundance: -
d_gene: TRBD2
j_gene: TRBJ2-7
v_gene: TRBV10-3
CDR3aa: CAISESGLAGASYEQYF
CDR3nt: TGTGCCATCAGTGAGTCGGGACTAGCGGGGGCCTCCTACGAGCAGTACTTC

len: 13
abundance: -
d_gene: TRBD1
j_gene: TRBJ1-3
v_gene: TRBV5-6
CDR3aa: CASSWTGQHAIYF
CDR3nt: TGTGCCAGCAGCTGGACGGGACAGCACGCCATATATTTT

len: 15
abundance: -
d_gene: TRBD1
j_gene: TRBJ2-7
v_gene: TRBV6-2/TRBV6-3
CDR3aa: CASTPQGTGAYEQYF
CDR3nt: TGTGCCAGCACCCCTCAGGGGACAGGGGCCTACGAGCAGTACTTC

len: 12
abundance: -
d_gene: -
j_gene: TRBJ2-1
v_gene: TRBV24-1
CDR3aa: CATSDVGYEQFF
CDR3nt: TGTGCCACCAGTGATGTGGGCTATGAGCAGTTCTTC

len: 13
abundance: -
d_gene: -
j_gene: TRBJ2-1
v_gene: TRBV24-1
CDR3aa: CATSGAIAGEQFF
CDR3nt: TGTGCCACCAGTGGCGCAATCGCAGGGGAGCAGTTCTTC

len: 14
abundance: -
d_gene: TRBD1
j_gene: TRBJ1-4
v_gene: TRBV19
CDR3aa: CASKDRATNEKLFF
CDR3nt: TGTGCCAGTAAGGACAGGGCAACTAATGAAAAACTGTTTTTT

len: 13
abundance: -
d_gene: TRBD1
j_gene: TRBJ1-2
v_gene: TRBV19
CDR3aa: CASRDRGPFGYTF
CDR3nt: TGTGCCAGTAGGGACAGGGGGCCTTTTGGCTACACCTTC

len: 13
abundance: -
d_gene: -
j_gene: TRBJ1-2
v_gene: TRBV2
CDR3aa: CASSEEGPGGYTF
CDR3nt: TGTGCCAGCAGTGAGGAGGGCCCAGGCGGCTACACCTTC